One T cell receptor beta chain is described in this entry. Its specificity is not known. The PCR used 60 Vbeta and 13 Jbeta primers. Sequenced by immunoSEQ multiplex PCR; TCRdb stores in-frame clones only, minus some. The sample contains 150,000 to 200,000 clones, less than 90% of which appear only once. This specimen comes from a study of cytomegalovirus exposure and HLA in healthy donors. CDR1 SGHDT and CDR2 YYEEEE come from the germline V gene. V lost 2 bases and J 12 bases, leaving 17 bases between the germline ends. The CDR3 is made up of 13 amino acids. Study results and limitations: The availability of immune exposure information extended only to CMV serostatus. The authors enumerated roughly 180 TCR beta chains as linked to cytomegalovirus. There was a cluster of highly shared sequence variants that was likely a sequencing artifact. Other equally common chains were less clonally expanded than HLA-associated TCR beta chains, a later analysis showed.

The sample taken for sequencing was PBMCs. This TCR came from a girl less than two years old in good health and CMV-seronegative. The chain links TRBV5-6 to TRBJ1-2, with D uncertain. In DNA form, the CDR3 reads TGTGCCAGCAGCTTAAGTCGGAAGGAGTGGAACACCTTC. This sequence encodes CASSLSRKEWNTF.